Below, one TCR beta chain is given with its context. This specimen comes from a study of blood T cell repertoires in COVID-19. CDR1 is MNHEY, CDR2 SVGEGT, per germline. CDR3 length: 15 amino acids. The V segment lost 5 bases and the J segment 2 bases; nucleotides outside the gene matches: 5. Generated by immunoSEQ multiplex PCR, the TCRdb table keeps only in-frame clones and is missing some. The table records tens of thousands of clones, 91% of them present only once. This sequence originates from a man aged 45-65 years with active COVID-19. The specimen sequenced was peripheral blood. V gene TRBV6-2 or TRBV6-3 combines with J gene TRBJ1-5, with 8 bases identical to TRBD1. The CDR3 nucleotides are TGTGCCAGCAGTCCGGGACAGGACCGCAATCAGCCCCAGCATTTT. Translated, it gives CASSPGQDRNQPQHF.